A single T cell receptor (beta chain) is shown here with its context. As yet, its antigen is unknown. Germline values: CDR1 LNHDA, CDR2 SQIVND (reference sequence). V was clipped by 8 bases and J by 0 bases; unmatched bases: 14. The CDR3 runs to 17 residues. The data derive from a study of T cell responses to AZD1222 COVID-19 vaccine. Study-level findings and limits: Scientists sampled the repertoires only once the peak T cell response had passed. The sample set comprised mostly white British donors with more females, and clonal diversity was possibly underestimated.

Sequenced by immunoSEQ multiplex PCR; TCRdb stores in-frame clones only, minus some. Among about 97,000 clones listed, over 75% were seen once. The V and J genes are TRBV19 and TRBJ2-7; 9 bases line up with TRBD1. The material sequenced was peripheral blood, taken on day 0 of AZD1222 vaccination. The clonotype originates from an adult in good health. CDR3 residues: CASGSGTGFGHSYEQYF. Here the CDR3 DNA reads TGTGCCAGTGGATCCGGGACAGGGTTCGGTCACTCCTACGAGCAGTACTTC. Full variable domain (remainder filled in from reference TRBV19 and TRBJ2-7): DGGITQSPKYLFRKEGQNVTLSCEQNLNHDAMYWYRQDPGQGLRLIYYSQIVNDFQKGDIAEGYSVSREKKESFPLTVTSAQKNPTAFYLCASGSGTGFGHSYEQYFGPGTRLTVT.